This T cell receptor (beta chain) emerged from a study of regulatory T cells in long-lasting Graves disease. Study results and limitations: There was favoring of TRBV28, TRBJ1-2 and TRBJ2-5 in persistent disease.

The time point denotes: newly diagnosed GD, antithyroid drugs for less than 3 months. From RNA extracted from PBMCs, the TCR library was made. The diagnosis of Graves' disease used American Thyroid Association guidelines. CDR3 length: 17 amino acids. Germline CDR1 and CDR2: MNHEY and SMNVEV (reference sequence). Trimming left V 2 bases short and J 0 bases short, with 14 bases between. Arm-PCR of CDR3 regions and iRepertoire HTBI primers were the basis on which TCR beta libraries were built. Per the authors' pipeline: Segment identification across samples yielded about 60 TRBV and fewer than 15 TRBJ segments. One entry per CDR3 protein results from TCRdb running MiXCR on the multiplex PCR reads. In this record, the V and J calls reflect TCRdb's handling and not the investigators' own analysis. The sample has over 450,000 distinct CDR3 sequences, 9.5% to 15% seen once. Ten or more counts support this clonotype. Its antigen is as yet unknown.

The sample was also linked to a second study, of T cells in Graves' hyperthyroidism and ophthalmopathy. From that paper: A first-round RT-PCR of the TCR CDR3 used the HTBI primer set.

Specimen: peripheral blood mononuclear cells (PBMCs), collected at new diagnosis, from a patient treated with antithyroid drugs. This receptor was obtained from a woman aged 25-40 years with Graves disease. The chain joins TRBV27 to TRBJ1-3; weak D call: TRBD1 (6 bases). DNA for the CDR3: TGTGCCAGCAGTTTACGAGAACCAGGGGCCTCTGGAAACACCATATATTTT. Its translation is CASSLREPGASGNTIYF.